The clone carrying this T cell receptor (beta chain) showed up just a few times. What it recognizes is unknown. These data are taken from a study of T cells after yellow fever vaccination. With 3 bases removed from V and 4 bases from J, the gap between germline ends came to 10 bases. CDR3 length equals 13 residues. CDR1 is DFQATT, CDR2 SNEGSKA, per germline (reference sequence). MiXCR, run by TCRdb on the 5' RACE reads, gives a single entry per CDR3 protein. The sample has some 420,000 distinct CDR3 sequences, about 19% seen once. Study observations and caveats: Of the clonotypes, a small share occurred in both CD4 and CD8 compartments. Detected again after the booster were most primary-vaccination clones, at nearly 97% CD4 and 88% CD8. The secondary response peaked faster, at day 5 versus 15, but was weaker.

This TCR was sampled from a man aged 18 to 29 who received the YFV17D yellow fever vaccine. Specimen: PBMCs, collected before the yellow fever booster vaccination. The genes are TRBV20-1 and TRBJ1-5; D remains ambiguous. The CDR3 DNA reads TGCAGTGCTAGGTTGAGACCTAATCAGCCCCAGCATTTT. It codes for CSARLRPNQPQHF.